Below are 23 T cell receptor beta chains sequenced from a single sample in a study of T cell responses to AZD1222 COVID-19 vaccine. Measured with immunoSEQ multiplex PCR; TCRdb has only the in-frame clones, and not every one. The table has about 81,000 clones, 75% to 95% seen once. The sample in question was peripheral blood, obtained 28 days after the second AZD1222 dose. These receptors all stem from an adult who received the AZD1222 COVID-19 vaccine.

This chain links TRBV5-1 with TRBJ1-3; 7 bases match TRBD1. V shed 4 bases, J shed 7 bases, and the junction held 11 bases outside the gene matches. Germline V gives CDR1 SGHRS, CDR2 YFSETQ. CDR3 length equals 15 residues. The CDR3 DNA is TGCGCCAGCAGCCCGTCGACCCAGGGGGTCAACACCATATATTTT. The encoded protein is CASSPSTQGVNTIYF.

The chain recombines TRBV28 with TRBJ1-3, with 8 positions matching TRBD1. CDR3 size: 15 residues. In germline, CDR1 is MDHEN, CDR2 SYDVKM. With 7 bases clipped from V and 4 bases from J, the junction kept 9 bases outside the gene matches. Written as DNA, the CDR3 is TGTGCCAGCAAAGCCCCGGGACAGGCCGGAAACACCATATATTTT. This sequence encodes CASKAPGQAGNTIYF.

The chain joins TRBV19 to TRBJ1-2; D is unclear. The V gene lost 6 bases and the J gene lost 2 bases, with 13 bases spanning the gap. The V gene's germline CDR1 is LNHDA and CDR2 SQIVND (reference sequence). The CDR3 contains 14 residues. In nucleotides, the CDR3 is TGTGCCAGTAGAATGGGAGAACTCAACTATGGCTACACCTTC. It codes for CASRMGELNYGYTF. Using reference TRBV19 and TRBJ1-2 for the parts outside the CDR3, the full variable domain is DGGITQSPKYLFRKEGQNVTLSCEQNLNHDAMYWYRQDPGQGLRLIYYSQIVNDFQKGDIAEGYSVSREKKESFPLTVTSAQKNPTAFYLCASRMGELNYGYTFGSGTRLTVV.

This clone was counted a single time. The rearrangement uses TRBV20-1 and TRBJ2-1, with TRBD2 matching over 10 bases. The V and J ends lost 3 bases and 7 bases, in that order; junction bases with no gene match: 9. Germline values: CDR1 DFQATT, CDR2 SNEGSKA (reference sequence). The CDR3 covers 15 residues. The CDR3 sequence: CSASESLAGVNEQFF. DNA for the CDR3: TGCAGTGCTAGTGAATCGCTAGCGGGAGTTAATGAGCAGTTCTTC.

The DNA of the CDR3 is TGTGCCAGTGACGACAGGGGTAGGACCGGGGAGCTGTTTTTT. Translation: CASDDRGRTGELFF. The V call is TRBV19, the J call TRBJ2-2, with TRBD1 identical over 8 bases. The CDR3 length is 14 residues. Trimming removed 8 bases from V and 5 bases from J; junction bases left unmatched: 7. CDR1 and CDR2 (germline): LNHDA, SQIVND (reference sequence). The full variable domain, its missing parts supplied by reference TRBV19 and TRBJ2-2, is DGGITQSPKYLFRKEGQNVTLSCEQNLNHDAMYWYRQDPGQGLRLIYYSQIVNDFQKGDIAEGYSVSREKKESFPLTVTSAQKNPTAFYLCASDDRGRTGELFFGEGSRLTVL.

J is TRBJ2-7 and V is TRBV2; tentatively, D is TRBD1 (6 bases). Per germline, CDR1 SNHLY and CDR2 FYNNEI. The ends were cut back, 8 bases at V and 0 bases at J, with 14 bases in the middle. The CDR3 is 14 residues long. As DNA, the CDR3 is TGTGCCAGCCTTCACGGACAGAGCTCCTACGAGCAGTACTTC. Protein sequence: CASLHGQSSYEQYF.

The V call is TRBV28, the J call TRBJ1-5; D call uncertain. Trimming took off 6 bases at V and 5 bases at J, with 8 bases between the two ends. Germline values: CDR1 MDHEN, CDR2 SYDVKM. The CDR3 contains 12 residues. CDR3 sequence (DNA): TGTGCCAGCAGACGAGAGGATCAGCCCCAGCATTTT. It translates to CASRREDQPQHF.

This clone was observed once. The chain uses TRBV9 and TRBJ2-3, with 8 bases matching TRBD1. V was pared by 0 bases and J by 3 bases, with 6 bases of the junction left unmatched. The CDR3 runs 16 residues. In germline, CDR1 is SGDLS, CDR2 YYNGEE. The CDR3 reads CASSVAGGQVTDTQYF. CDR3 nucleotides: TGTGCCAGCAGCGTAGCAGGGGGCCAGGTGACAGATACGCAGTATTTT.

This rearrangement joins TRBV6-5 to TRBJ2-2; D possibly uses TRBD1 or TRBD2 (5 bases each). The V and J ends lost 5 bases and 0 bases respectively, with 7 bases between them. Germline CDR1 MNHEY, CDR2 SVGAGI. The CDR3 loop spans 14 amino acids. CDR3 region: CASSPGPNTGELFF. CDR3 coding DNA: TGTGCCAGCAGTCCGGGGCCGAACACCGGGGAGCTGTTTTTT.

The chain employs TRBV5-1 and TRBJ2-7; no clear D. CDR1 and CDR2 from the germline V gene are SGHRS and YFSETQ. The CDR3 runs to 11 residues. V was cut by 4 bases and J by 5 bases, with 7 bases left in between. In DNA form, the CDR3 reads TGCGCCAGCAGCCGGAACAACGAGCAGTACTTC. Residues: CASSRNNEQYF. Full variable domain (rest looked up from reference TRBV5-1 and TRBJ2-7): KAGVTQTPRYLIKTRGQQVTLSCSPISGHRSVSWYQQTPGQGLQFLFEYFSETQRNKGNFPGRFSGRQFSNSRSEMNVSTLELGDSALYLCASSRNNEQYFGPGTRLTVT.

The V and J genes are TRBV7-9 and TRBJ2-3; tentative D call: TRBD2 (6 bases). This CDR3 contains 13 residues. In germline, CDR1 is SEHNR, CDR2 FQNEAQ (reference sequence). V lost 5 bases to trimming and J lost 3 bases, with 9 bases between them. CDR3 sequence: CASSARETDTQYF. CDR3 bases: TGTGCCAGCAGCGCCCGGGAGACAGATACGCAGTATTTT.

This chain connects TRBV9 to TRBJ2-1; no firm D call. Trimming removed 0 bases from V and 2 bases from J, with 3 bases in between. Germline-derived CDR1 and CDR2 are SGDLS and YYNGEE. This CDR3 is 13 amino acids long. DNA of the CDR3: TGTGCCAGCAGCGTAGAGACCTACAATGAGCAGTTCTTC. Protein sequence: CASSVETYNEQFF.

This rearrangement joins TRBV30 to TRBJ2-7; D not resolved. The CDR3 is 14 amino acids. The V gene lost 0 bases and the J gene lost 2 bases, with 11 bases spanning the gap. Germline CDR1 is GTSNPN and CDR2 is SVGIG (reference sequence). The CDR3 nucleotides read TGTGCCTGGAGTGTCTTCCAGAGCACCTACGAGCAGTACTTC. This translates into CAWSVFQSTYEQYF.

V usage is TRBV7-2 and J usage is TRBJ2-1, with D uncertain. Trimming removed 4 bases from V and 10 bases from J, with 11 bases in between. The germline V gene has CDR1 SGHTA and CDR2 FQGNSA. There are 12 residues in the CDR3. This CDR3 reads CASSSLSSEQFF. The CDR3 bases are TGTGCCAGCAGCTCGCTCTCGTCGGAGCAGTTCTTC.

The CDR3 DNA reads as TGTGCCAGCAGCCATACAGCGAGCTCTGGGGCCAACGTCCTGACTTTC. As protein: CASSHTASSGANVLTF. The V call is TRBV5-4, the J call TRBJ2-6, with no clear D. Looked up from germline, CDR1 is SGHNT and CDR2 is YYREEE (reference sequence). The CDR3 is 16 amino acids. The V end lost 4 bases, the J end lost 0 bases, and 11 bases lay between the germline ends. Full variable domain (rest looked up from reference TRBV5-4 and TRBJ2-6): ETGVTQSPTHLIKTRGQQVTLRCSSQSGHNTVSWYQQALGQGPQFIFQYYREEENGRGNFPPRFSGLQFPNYSSELNVNALELDDSALYLCASSHTASSGANVLTFGAGSRLTVL.

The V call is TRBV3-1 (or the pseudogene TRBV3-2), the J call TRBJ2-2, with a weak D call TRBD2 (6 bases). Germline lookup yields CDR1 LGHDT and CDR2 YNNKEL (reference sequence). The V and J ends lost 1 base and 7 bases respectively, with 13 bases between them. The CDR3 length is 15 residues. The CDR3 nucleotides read TGTGCCAGCAGCCAAGGTCAGGGAGGCCACGGGGAGCTGTTTTTT. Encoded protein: CASSQGQGGHGELFF.

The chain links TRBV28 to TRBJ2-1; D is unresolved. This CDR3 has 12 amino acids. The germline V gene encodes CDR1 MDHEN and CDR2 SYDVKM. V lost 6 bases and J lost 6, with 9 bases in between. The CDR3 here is CASSSTTNEQFF. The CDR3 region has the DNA TGTGCCAGCAGCTCTACTACCAATGAGCAGTTCTTC.

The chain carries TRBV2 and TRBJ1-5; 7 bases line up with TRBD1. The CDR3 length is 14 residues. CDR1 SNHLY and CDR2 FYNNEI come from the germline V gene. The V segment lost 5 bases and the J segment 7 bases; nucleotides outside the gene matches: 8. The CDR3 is CASSPPGQWQPQHF. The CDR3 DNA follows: TGTGCCAGCAGTCCTCCGGGACAGTGGCAGCCCCAGCATTTT.

The CDR3 loop reads CASSARLAGRNEQFF. Written as DNA, the CDR3 is TGTGCCAGCAGTGCCAGACTAGCGGGAAGGAATGAGCAGTTCTTC. The genes are TRBV28 and TRBJ2-1, with TRBD2 matching over 11 bases. After removal of 5 bases from V and 7 bases from J, the junction contained 7 bases not matched to a gene. The germline V gene encodes CDR1 MDHEN and CDR2 SYDVKM. The CDR3 covers 15 residues.

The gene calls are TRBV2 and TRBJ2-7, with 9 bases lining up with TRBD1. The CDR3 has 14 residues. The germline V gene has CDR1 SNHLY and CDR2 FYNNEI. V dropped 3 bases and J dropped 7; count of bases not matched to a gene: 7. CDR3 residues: CASSDPQGAGEQYF. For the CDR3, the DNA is TGTGCCAGCAGTGATCCACAGGGGGCCGGGGAGCAGTACTTC.

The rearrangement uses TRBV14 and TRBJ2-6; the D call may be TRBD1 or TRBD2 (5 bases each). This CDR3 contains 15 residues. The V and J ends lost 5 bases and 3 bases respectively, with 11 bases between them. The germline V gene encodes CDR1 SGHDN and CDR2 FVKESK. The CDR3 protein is CASSYTRGGANVLTF. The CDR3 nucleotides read TGTGCCAGCAGCTACACTAGGGGTGGGGCCAACGTCCTGACTTTC.

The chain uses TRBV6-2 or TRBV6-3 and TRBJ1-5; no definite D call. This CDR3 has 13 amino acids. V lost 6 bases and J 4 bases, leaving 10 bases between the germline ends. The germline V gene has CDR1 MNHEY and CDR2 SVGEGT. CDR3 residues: CASSTSKNQPQHF. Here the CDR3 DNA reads TGTGCCAGCAGCACCTCGAAGAATCAGCCCCAGCATTTT.

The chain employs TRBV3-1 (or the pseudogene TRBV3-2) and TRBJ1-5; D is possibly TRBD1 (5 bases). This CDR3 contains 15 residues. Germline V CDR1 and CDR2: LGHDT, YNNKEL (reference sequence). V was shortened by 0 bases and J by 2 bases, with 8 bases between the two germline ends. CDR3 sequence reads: CASSQEGTRNQPQHF. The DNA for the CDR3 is TGTGCCAGCAGCCAAGAGGGGACCCGCAATCAGCCCCAGCATTTT.